One sample yielded the 11 T cell receptor beta chains listed below, sequenced in a study of CD8+ T cells in alopecia areata. Extracted RNA was reverse transcribed into cDNA, the sequencing template. Profiled with immunoSEQ multiplex PCR; TCRdb holds only in-frame clones, not every one. The top ten hold about 18% of the sample, which has roughly 59,000 clones, under 55% seen once. The sample here was CD8+ T cells sorted from blood, taken at week 0. The source of these receptors is a human donor with alopecia areata.

This clone has only a few counts. The rearrangement joins TRBV9 to TRBJ2-1; weak D call: TRBD2 (6 bases). The germline V gene has CDR1 SGDLS and CDR2 YYNGEE. The CDR3 contains 12 residues. The V gene lost 5 bases and the J gene lost 10 bases, with 13 bases spanning the gap. CDR3 DNA: TGTGCCAGCAGACCTTTGGGGGGAGAGCAGTTCTTC. Protein: CASRPLGGEQFF.

This clone was picked up a small number of times. The chain has TRBV7-2 and TRBJ2-3; D may match TRBD1 or TRBD2 (5 bases each). This CDR3 is 14 amino acids long. Between the trimmed V and J ends, which lost 2 bases and 7 bases, there was a span of 13 bases. Germline CDR1 SGHTA, CDR2 FQGNSA. In DNA, the CDR3 is TGTGCCAGCAGCTTATCCCAGGGAGTGAATACGCAGTATTTT. It specifies CASSLSQGVNTQYF.

This chain joins TRBV4-1 and TRBJ2-4; tentative D call: TRBD2 (6 bases). Germline V gene lookup returns CDR1 MGHRA and CDR2 YSYEKL. The V end lost 4 bases, the J end lost 9 bases, and 10 bases lay between the germline ends. The CDR3 spans 12 residues. The CDR3 protein is CASSPTGVIQYF. The CDR3, as DNA: TGCGCCAGCAGCCCTACGGGGGTCATTCAGTACTTC.

This clone is a singleton in its sample. V usage is TRBV27 and J usage is TRBJ1-1; D possibly corresponds to TRBD1 (6 bases). V lost 5 bases, J lost 4 bases, and 14 bases lay in between. The CDR3 spans 14 residues. Germline V gene lookup returns CDR1 MNHEY and CDR2 SMNVEV (reference sequence). The CDR3 sequence is CASSPRGRGTEAFF. The CDR3 DNA is TGTGCCAGCAGTCCCAGGGGCCGGGGCACTGAAGCTTTCTTT.

This clone has ten or more counts. The chain is built from TRBV7-9 and TRBJ2-2; 12 nucleotides line up with TRBD2. This CDR3 is 17 amino acids long. The germline V gene has CDR1 SEHNR and CDR2 FQNEAQ (reference sequence). V shed 5 bases and J 0 bases; nucleotides not matched to a gene: 4. The chain's CDR3 is CASSLPSGRANTGELFF. In DNA form, the CDR3 reads TGTGCCAGCAGCCTCCCTAGCGGGAGGGCGAACACCGGGGAGCTGTTTTTT.

The chain carries TRBV27 and TRBJ2-3; D remains unclear. Trimming stripped 1 base from V and 6 bases from J, with 17 bases between. The CDR3 extends over 16 amino acids. In germline, CDR1 is MNHEY, CDR2 SMNVEV (reference sequence). This CDR3 is CASSLWSSPRMDTQYF. The CDR3 coding sequence is TGTGCCAGCAGTTTATGGAGCAGCCCTCGAATGGATACGCAGTATTTT.

J is TRBJ2-7 and V is TRBV6-6; D unclear. Trimming pared 7 bases from V and 2 bases from J, leaving 9 bases between. CDR3 length equals 12 residues. The germline V gene has CDR1 MNHNY and CDR2 SVGAGI (reference sequence). Here the CDR3 DNA reads TGTGCCAGCAATGGCGCCGCCTACGAGCAGTACTTC. As protein: CASNGAAYEQYF.

This CDR3 is CASSSPRREGLNEQYF. The CDR3 region has the DNA TGTGCCAGCAGCTCGCCCAGGCGGGAGGGCCTCAACGAGCAGTACTTC. This chain uses TRBV5-6 with TRBJ2-7; 9 bases are a match to TRBD2. The V segment lost 3 bases and the J segment 5 bases; nucleotides outside the gene matches: 12. CDR3 length equals 16 residues. Germline assignment: CDR1 SGHDT and CDR2 YYEEEE.

V usage is TRBV9 and J usage is TRBJ2-5; 8 bases fit TRBD2. J lost 2 bases, V lost 4 bases, and 7 bases had no gene match. CDR1 and CDR2 from the germline V gene are SGDLS and YYNGEE. The CDR3 length is 15 residues. This chain's CDR3 is CASSHGGGPQETQYF. As DNA, the CDR3 is TGTGCCAGCAGCCACGGGGGGGGCCCTCAAGAGACCCAGTACTTC.

The V call is TRBV4-1, the J call TRBJ2-7; 8 nucleotides match TRBD1. Germline CDR1 and CDR2: MGHRA and YSYEKL. The CDR3 has 14 residues. V trimming: 2 bases; J trimming: 6 bases; junction bases outside the gene matches: 6. In nucleotides, the CDR3 is TGCGCCAGCAGCCAAACACAGGGGGATGGCGAGCAGTACTTC. Protein: CASSQTQGDGEQYF.

This chain connects TRBV5-6 to TRBJ2-1; D is possibly TRBD1 (6 bases). Germline V gene lookup returns CDR1 SGHDT and CDR2 YYEEEE. The length of the CDR3 is 15 residues. V was pared by 2 bases and J by 7 bases, with 16 bases between. The CDR3 reads CASSLRFGQGNEQFF. CDR3 sequence (DNA): TGTGCCAGCAGCTTAAGGTTTGGGCAGGGGAATGAGCAGTTCTTC.